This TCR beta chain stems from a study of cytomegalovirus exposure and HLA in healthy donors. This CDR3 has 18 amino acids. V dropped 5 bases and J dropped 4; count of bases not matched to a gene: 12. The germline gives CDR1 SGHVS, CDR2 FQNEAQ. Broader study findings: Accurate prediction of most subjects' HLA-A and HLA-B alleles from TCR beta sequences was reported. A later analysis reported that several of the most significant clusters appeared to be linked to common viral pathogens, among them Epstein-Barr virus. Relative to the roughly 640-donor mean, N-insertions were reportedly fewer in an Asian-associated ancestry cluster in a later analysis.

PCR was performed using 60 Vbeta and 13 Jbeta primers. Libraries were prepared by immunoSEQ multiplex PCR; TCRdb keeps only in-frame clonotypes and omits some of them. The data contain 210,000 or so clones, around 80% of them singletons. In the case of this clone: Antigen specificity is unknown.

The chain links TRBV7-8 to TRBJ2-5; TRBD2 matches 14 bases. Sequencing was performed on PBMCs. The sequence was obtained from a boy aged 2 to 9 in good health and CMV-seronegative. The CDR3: CASSRGLAGVVFRETQYF. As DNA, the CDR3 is TGTGCCAGCAGCCGGGGACTAGCGGGAGTAGTGTTTAGAGAGACCCAGTACTTC.